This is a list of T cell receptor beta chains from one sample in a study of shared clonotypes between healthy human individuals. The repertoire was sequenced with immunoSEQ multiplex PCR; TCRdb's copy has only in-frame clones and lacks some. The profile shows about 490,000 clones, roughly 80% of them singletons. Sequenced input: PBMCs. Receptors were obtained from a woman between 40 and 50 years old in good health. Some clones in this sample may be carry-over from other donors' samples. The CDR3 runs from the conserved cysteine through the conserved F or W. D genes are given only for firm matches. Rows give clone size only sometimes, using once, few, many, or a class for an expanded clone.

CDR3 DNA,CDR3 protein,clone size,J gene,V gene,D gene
TGCGCCAGCAGCATAACGACTTTCGCGAACACCGGGGAGCTGTTTTTT,CASSITTFANTGELFF,.,TRBJ2-2,TRBV5-1,.
TGTGCCAGCAGTAGGTTGGGAGGCCTCGACGAGCAGTACTTC,CASSRLGGLDEQYF,.,TRBJ2-7,TRBV6-5,.
TGCAGCGTTGACGGAGGAGAGACCCAGTACTTC,CSVDGGETQYF,.,TRBJ2-5,TRBV29-1,.
TGTGCCAGCAGCTTAGTACGTCTTCTAGCGGGAGGACCGAATGGAGATACGCAGTATTTT,CASSLVRLLAGGPNGDTQYF,.,TRBJ2-3,TRBV7-3,TRBD2
TGTGCCAGCAGCCCGGCGACTAGCGGGAGCACCGAGCAGTACTTC,CASSPATSGSTEQYF,.,TRBJ2-7,TRBV28,TRBD2
TGCAGCGTGCTGGGGACAGGAGAGACCCAGTACTTC,CSVLGTGETQYF,.,TRBJ2-5,TRBV29-1,TRBD1
TGTGCTAGCAGCTTAGCGGAGGACAATGAGCAGTTCTTC,CASSLAEDNEQFF,few,TRBJ2-1,TRBV7-7,.
TGCAGCGTGGGCGGACCGACGATCTACAATGAGCAGTTCTTC,CSVGGPTIYNEQFF,once,TRBJ2-1,TRBV29-1,.
TGTGCCAGCACCCCCGTAGGCGAGCCCGAGCAGTACTTC,CASTPVGEPEQYF,.,TRBJ2-7,TRBV6-6,.
TGTGCCAGCAGCTCTTTAGCGGGATACTACAATGAGCAGTTCTTC,CASSSLAGYYNEQFF,.,TRBJ2-1,TRBV11-2,TRBD2
TGTGCCAGCAGCTCACGACTAGCGGCTACCTACGAGCAGTACTTC,CASSSRLAATYEQYF,.,TRBJ2-7,TRBV2,TRBD2
TGTGCCAGCAGCCCTCTAGCGGGAGAGGGTCAAGAGACCCAGTACTTC,CASSPLAGEGQETQYF,.,TRBJ2-5,TRBV11-2,TRBD2
TGCGCCAGCAGCCAAGAGGGTATTGGGGAAACTGAAGCTTTCTTT,CASSQEGIGETEAFF,.,TRBJ1-1,TRBV4-3,.
TGTGCCAGCAGCGACGACGGGACAGGGAGCAATGAGCAGTTCTTC,CASSDDGTGSNEQFF,once,TRBJ2-1,TRBV11-2,TRBD1
TGTGCCAGCAGCCTAGGGACTAGCGCCTACGAGCAGTACTTC,CASSLGTSAYEQYF,.,TRBJ2-7,TRBV7-8,TRBD2
TGCGCCAGCAGCCAAGTGGGGGGACGGGATAGGCAGTTCTTC,CASSQVGGRDRQFF,.,TRBJ2-1,TRBV4-1,.
TGTGCCATCAGAGACGGACAGGGGAGTTATAATTCACCCCTCCACTTT,CAIRDGQGSYNSPLHF,many,TRBJ1-6,TRBV10-3,TRBD1
TGTGCCTGGAGTGTAGGCTCCTACGAGCAGTACTTC,CAWSVGSYEQYF,.,TRBJ2-7,TRBV30,.
TGTGCCAGCAGTTTATCGGGGATTTTGTATGGCTACACCTTC,CASSLSGILYGYTF,.,TRBJ1-2,TRBV28,.
TGTGCCATCAGTGTGGGACAGGGGACCTACGAGCAGTACTTC,CAISVGQGTYEQYF,.,TRBJ2-7,TRBV10-3,TRBD1
TGTGCCAGCAGTGGCCGGACTACCTTACAAGAGACCCAGTACTTC,CASSGRTTLQETQYF,.,TRBJ2-5,TRBV2,.
TGTGCCAGCAGCGTAGGGCCCGCTCAGCCCCAGCATTTT,CASSVGPAQPQHF,few,TRBJ1-5,TRBV28,.
TGTGCCAGCAGTTCGACAGGGGACCCATACGAGCAGTACTTC,CASSSTGDPYEQYF,.,TRBJ2-7,TRBV7-9,TRBD1
TGTGCCAGCAGTCTTGGGGTGGTTGGCACTGAAGCTTTCTTT,CASSLGVVGTEAFF,.,TRBJ1-1,TRBV28,.
TGTGCCAGCAGCTTGGTTTCTTTAAGAAGGGGCGAGCAGTACTTC,CASSLVSLRRGEQYF,.,TRBJ2-7,TRBV5-6,.
TGTGCCAGCAGCTCACTAGCGGGAGAAGGGGTTGAGCAGTACTTC,CASSSLAGEGVEQYF,few,TRBJ2-7,TRBV7-6,TRBD2
TGTGCCAGCAGCGCAGGACTAGCAGTCGGGGAGCTGTTTTTT,CASSAGLAVGELFF,.,TRBJ2-2,TRBV7-9,TRBD2
TGTGCCAGCAGCTTAGATGGGTTCACTGAAGCTTTCTTT,CASSLDGFTEAFF,.,TRBJ1-1,TRBV11-3,.
TGTGCCAGCAGTACCGGACAGTATGGCTACACCTTC,CASSTGQYGYTF,.,TRBJ1-2,TRBV28,.
TGTGCCTGGAAAGAGTACACAGATACGCAGTATTTT,CAWKEYTDTQYF,.,TRBJ2-3,TRBV30,.